This T cell receptor (beta chain) derives from a study of cytomegalovirus exposure and HLA in healthy donors. Comment on this clone: The antigen is not known.

Trimming shortened V by 5 bases and J by 5 bases, and 14 bases separated the two germline ends. Per the germline V gene, CDR1 is SGHRS and CDR2 is YFSETQ. The CDR3 is 14 amino acids. In the PCR, 60 Vbeta and 13 Jbeta primers were used. Measured with immunoSEQ multiplex PCR; TCRdb has only the in-frame clones, and not every one. The sample yields 170,000 or so clones, 80% seen once. Regarding the study as a whole: Most observed TCR sequences were rare, whereas some public TCRs were detected in many donors. Earlier analysis looked at TCR beta V segments, and most were productive about 87% or about 30% of the time. It was assumed in the presence/absence analyses that sequencing depth was roughly uniform across donors.

This chain connects TRBV5-1 to TRBJ2-1; weak D call: TRBD1 (6 bases). The sequence was obtained from a woman between 50 and 59 years old in good health and CMV-seropositive. Input material: PBMCs. CDR3 region: CASRAGQQHNEQFF. The CDR3 nucleotides are TGCGCCAGCAGGGCTGGACAGCAACACAATGAGCAGTTCTTC.